This T cell receptor (beta chain) was captured by sequencing in a study of T cell repertoires in cytomegalovirus infection. Study-level results: CMV-specific TCR beta clonotypes restricted by HLA-C dominated the ex vivo response. Frequencies of public TCR beta families were cumulated, and this identified carriers of CMV plus the relevant HLA.

This clonotype was seen repeatedly, ten times or more. The antigen is unknown. Each CDR3 protein gets one entry after TCRdb re-called the reads with MiXCR. The sample comprises 100,000 to 150,000 distinct CDR3 sequences, approximately 8.8% of which are singletons, and around 10% rests with the top ten. This CDR3 region has 13 residues. CDR1 SGHTA and CDR2 FQGNSA come from the germline V gene. Trimming pared 5 bases from V and 0 bases from J, leaving 5 bases between. The sample consisted of PBMCs. This TCR was recovered from a human donor in good health (CMV status not recorded). Some clones in this sample may be carry-over from other donors' samples. V and J are TRBV7-2 and TRBJ1-5; D is undetermined. The CDR3 is CASSPNSNQPQHF. As DNA, the CDR3 is TGTGCCAGCAGCCCGAATAGCAATCAGCCCCAGCATTTT.